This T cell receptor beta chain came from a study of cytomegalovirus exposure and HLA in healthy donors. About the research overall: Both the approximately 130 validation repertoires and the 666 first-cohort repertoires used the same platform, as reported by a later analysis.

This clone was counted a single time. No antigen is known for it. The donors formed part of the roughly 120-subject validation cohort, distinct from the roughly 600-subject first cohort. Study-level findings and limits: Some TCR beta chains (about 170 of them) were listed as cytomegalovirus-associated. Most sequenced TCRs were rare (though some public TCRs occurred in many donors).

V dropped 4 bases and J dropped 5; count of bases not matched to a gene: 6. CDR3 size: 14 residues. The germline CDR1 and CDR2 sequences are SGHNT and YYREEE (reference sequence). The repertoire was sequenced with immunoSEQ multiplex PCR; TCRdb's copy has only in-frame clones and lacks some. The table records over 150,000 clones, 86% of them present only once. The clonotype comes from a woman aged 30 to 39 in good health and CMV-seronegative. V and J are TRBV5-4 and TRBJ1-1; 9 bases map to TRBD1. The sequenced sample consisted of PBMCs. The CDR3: CASSMTTGGTEAFF. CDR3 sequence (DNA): TGTGCCAGCAGCATGACGACAGGGGGGACTGAAGCTTTCTTT.